The 10 T cell receptor beta chains below were found in one sample sequenced in a study of shared clonotypes between healthy human individuals. Clones were read by immunoSEQ multiplex PCR, and TCRdb kept only the in-frame ones, dropping some. The sample contains more than 550,000 clones, around 77% of which appear only once. Sequences were obtained from memory CD4+ T cells sorted from blood. The subset: CD45RA-negative fraction. These receptors were obtained from a woman aged 30 to 39 in good health.

This chain joins TRBV2 and TRBJ1-2; possible D gene TRBD1, 5 bases. The CDR3 covers 14 residues. Germline V gene sequence: CDR1 SNHLY, CDR2 FYNNEI. The V and J ends lost 1 base and 7 bases respectively, with 13 bases between them. The CDR3 DNA reads TGTGCCAGCAGTGAAGGATCAGGGAGTCGTGGCTACACCTTC. It yields the protein CASSEGSGSRGYTF.

This chain joins TRBV10-2 and TRBJ2-5; TRBD2 agrees at 14 bases. Germline CDR1 is WSHSY and CDR2 is SAAADI. The CDR3 covers 16 residues. J lost 4 bases, V lost 5 bases, and 6 bases had no gene match. For the CDR3, the DNA is TGCGCCAGCAGTCAGGTGGGACTAGCGGGAGCAGAGACCCAGTACTTC. Protein product: CASSQVGLAGAETQYF.

The chain recombines TRBV5-3 with TRBJ1-1; D gene unclear. TRBV5-3 is filed as an ORF, its function uncertain. This CDR3 contains 14 residues. V was clipped by 0 bases and J by 2 bases, with 8 bases between them. The CDR3 sequence is CARSLEGLNTEAFF. The CDR3 DNA sequence: TGTGCCAGAAGCTTGGAGGGTCTCAACACTGAAGCTTTCTTT.

The chain has TRBV7-3 and TRBJ2-1; D is unresolved. The length of the CDR3 is 12 residues. Germline V gene lookup returns CDR1 SGHTA and CDR2 FQGTGA. V was clipped by 1 base and J by 6 bases, with 4 bases between them. CDR3 sequence reads: CASSLIGNEQFF. The CDR3 DNA reads TGTGCCAGCAGCTTAATCGGCAATGAGCAGTTCTTC. Filled out from reference TRBV7-3 and TRBJ2-1, the complete variable domain reads GAGVSQTPSNKVTEKGKYVELRCDPISGHTALYWYRQSLGQGPEFLIYFQGTGAADDSGLPNDRFFAVRPEGSVSTLKIQRTERGDSAVYLCASSLIGNEQFFGPGTRLTVL.

This clone was counted a few times. This chain connects TRBV5-1 to TRBJ1-1; unclear D gene. The V gene lost 4 bases and the J gene lost 4 bases, with 20 bases spanning the gap. The V gene's germline CDR1 is SGHRS and CDR2 YFSETQ. The CDR3 contains 16 residues. The chain's CDR3 is CASSPAGGSMGTEAFF. The CDR3 coding sequence is TGCGCCAGCAGCCCCGCGGGCGGTTCTATGGGCACTGAAGCTTTCTTT. The full variable domain, in which reference TRBV5-1 and TRBJ1-1 provide the parts outside the CDR3, is KAGVTQTPRYLIKTRGQQVTLSCSPISGHRSVSWYQQTPGQGLQFLFEYFSETQRNKGNFPGRFSGRQFSNSRSEMNVSTLELGDSALYLCASSPAGGSMGTEAFFGQGTRLTVV.

The rearrangement links TRBV14 to TRBJ2-3; D perhaps matches TRBD2 (5 bases). Germline V gene data show CDR1 as SGHDN and CDR2 as FVKESK. V lost 1 base and J lost 5, with 16 bases in between. The CDR3 spans 16 residues. The CDR3 sequence is CASSQVAQRTRDTQYF. For the CDR3, the DNA is TGTGCCAGCAGCCAAGTGGCCCAGCGGACGAGAGATACGCAGTATTTT.

The chain's CDR3 is CASSLDLEGLDQETQYF. The DNA for the CDR3 is TGTGCCAGCAGCTTAGATCTGGAGGGCCTAGACCAAGAGACCCAGTACTTC. This sequence joins TRBV11-2 and TRBJ2-5, with D tentatively TRBD2 (6 bases). CDR1 and CDR2 from the germline V gene are SGHAT and FQNNGV. V was trimmed by 0 bases and J by 0 bases, leaving 14 bases between them. The CDR3 has 17 residues.

The gene calls are TRBV6-5 and TRBJ2-7; 11 bases line up with TRBD2. The length of the CDR3 is 15 residues. The ends lost 5 bases at V and 6 bases at J; junction bases unmatched: 9. Germline V gene data show CDR1 as MNHEY and CDR2 as SVGAGI. The CDR3 DNA sequence: TGTGCCAGCAGTCCTGATATAGCGGGAGGGGTCGAGCAGTACTTC. Amino acids: CASSPDIAGGVEQYF.

The chain links TRBV28 to TRBJ2-1; 12 bases fit TRBD2. After removal of 5 bases from V and 3 bases from J, the junction contained 5 bases not matched to a gene. The length of the CDR3 is 16 residues. Germline V gene sequence: CDR1 MDHEN, CDR2 SYDVKM. The CDR3 nucleotides are TGTGCCAGCAGTAACTCGGGACTAGCGGGCTACAATGAGCAGTTCTTC. It specifies CASSNSGLAGYNEQFF.

The chain links TRBV2 to TRBJ2-5, with D possibly being TRBD1 (5 bases). V gave up 4 bases and J gave up 5 bases, with 8 bases separating them. CDR3 length equals 12 residues. Looked up from germline, CDR1 is SNHLY and CDR2 is FYNNEI. The chain's CDR3 is CASSGQFETQYF. The CDR3, as DNA: TGTGCCAGCAGTGGACAGTTCGAGACCCAGTACTTC.